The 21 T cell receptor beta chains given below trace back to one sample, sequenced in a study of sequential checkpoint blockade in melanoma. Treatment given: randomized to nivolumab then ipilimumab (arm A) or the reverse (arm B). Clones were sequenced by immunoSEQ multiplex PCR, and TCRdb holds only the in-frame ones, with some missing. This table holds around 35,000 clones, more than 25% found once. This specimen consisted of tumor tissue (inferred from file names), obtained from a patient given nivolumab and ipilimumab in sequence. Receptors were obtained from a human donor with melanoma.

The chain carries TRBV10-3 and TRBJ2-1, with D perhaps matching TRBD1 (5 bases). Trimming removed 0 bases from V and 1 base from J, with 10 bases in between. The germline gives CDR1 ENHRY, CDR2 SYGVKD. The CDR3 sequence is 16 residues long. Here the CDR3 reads CAISESSRGSYNEQFF. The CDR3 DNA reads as TGTGCCATCAGTGAGTCGTCAAGGGGTTCCTACAATGAGCAGTTCTTC.

The CDR3 sequence is CASSRLGTSGASHSYEQYF. The CDR3 nucleotides are TGTGCCAGCTCACGGCTTGGGACTAGCGGTGCCTCCCACTCCTACGAGCAGTACTTC. V usage is TRBV18 and J usage is TRBJ2-7; 11 positions match TRBD2. Looked up from germline, CDR1 is KGHSH and CDR2 is LQKENI. The CDR3 runs to 19 residues. V was clipped by 4 bases and J by 0 bases; unmatched bases: 14.

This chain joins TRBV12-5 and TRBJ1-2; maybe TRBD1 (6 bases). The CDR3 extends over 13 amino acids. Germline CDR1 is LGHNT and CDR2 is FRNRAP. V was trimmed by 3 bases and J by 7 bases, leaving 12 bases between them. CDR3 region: CASGFQGTGGYTF. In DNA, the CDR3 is TGTGCTAGTGGTTTTCAGGGGACCGGTGGCTACACCTTC.

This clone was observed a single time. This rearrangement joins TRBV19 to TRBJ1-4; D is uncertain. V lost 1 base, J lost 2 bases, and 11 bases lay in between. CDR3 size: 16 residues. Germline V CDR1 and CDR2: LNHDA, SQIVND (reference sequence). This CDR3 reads CASSIGVAGTNEKLFF. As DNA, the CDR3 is TGTGCCAGTAGTATAGGTGTCGCTGGGACTAATGAAAAACTGTTTTTT.

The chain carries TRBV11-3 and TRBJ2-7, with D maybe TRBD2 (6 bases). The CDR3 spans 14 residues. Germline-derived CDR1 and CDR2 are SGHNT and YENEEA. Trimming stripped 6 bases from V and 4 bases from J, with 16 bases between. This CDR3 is CASRLGVAEYEQYF. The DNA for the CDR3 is TGTGCCAGCAGGCTCGGAGTAGCGGAGTACGAGCAGTACTTC.

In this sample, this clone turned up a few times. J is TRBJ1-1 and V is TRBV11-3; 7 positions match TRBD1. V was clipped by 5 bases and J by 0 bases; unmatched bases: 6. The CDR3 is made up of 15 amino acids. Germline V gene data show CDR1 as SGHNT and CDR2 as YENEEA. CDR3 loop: CASSTRQGLNTEAFF. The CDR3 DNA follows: TGTGCCAGCAGCACGCGACAGGGCCTGAACACTGAAGCTTTCTTT. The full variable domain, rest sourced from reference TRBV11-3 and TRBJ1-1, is EAGVVQSPRYKIIEKKQPVAFWCNPISGHNTLYWYLQNLGQGPELLIRYENEEAVDDSQLPKDRFSAERLKGVDSTLKIQPAELGDSAVYLCASSTRQGLNTEAFFGQGTRLTVV.

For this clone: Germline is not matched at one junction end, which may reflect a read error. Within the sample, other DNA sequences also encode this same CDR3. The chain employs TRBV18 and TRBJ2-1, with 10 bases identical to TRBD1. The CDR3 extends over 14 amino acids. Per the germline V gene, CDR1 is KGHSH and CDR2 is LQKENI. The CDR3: CASSPPGQGNEQFF. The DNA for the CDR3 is TGTGCCAGCTCCCCACCGGGACAGGGGAATGAGCAGTTCTTC.

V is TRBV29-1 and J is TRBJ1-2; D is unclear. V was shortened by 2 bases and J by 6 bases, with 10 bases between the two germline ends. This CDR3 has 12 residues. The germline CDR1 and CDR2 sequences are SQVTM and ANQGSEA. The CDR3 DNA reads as TGCAGCGTTGAATCCCCCGGAGATGGCTACACCTTC. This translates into CSVESPGDGYTF.

The CDR3 loop reads CASSPGVEYNSPLHF. The DNA for the CDR3 is TGTGCCAGCTCACCAGGGGTGGAGTATAATTCACCCCTCCACTTT. This chain uses TRBV18 with TRBJ1-6; D gene uncertain. The V end lost 2 bases, the J end lost 4 bases, and 9 bases lay between the germline ends. This CDR3 is built from 15 residues. Germline V gene data show CDR1 as KGHSH and CDR2 as LQKENI. Complete variable domain (other parts from reference TRBV18 and TRBJ1-6): NAGVMQNPRHLVRRRGQEARLRCSPMKGHSHVYWYRQLPEEGLKFMVYLQKENIIDESGMPKERFSAEFPKEGPSILRIQQVVRGDSAAYFCASSPGVEYNSPLHFGNGTRLTVT.

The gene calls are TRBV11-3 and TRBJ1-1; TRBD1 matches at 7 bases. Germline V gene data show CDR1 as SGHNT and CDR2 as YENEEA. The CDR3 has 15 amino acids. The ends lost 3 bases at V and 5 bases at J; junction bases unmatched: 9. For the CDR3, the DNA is TGTGCCAGCAGCTTCGAAGCGCAGGGGGGGACTGAAGCTTTCTTT. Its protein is CASSFEAQGGTEAFF.

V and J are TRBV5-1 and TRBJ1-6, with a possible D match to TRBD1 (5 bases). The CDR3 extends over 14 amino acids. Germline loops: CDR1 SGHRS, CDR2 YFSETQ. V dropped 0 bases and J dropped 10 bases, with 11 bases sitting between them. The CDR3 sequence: CASSLAGSESPLHF. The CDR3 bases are TGCGCCAGCAGCTTGGCAGGGTCCGAATCACCCCTCCACTTT.

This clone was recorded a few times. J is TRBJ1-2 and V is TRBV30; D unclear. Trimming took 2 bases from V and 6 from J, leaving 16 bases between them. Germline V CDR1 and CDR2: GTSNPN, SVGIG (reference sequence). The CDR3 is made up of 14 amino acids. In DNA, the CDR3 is TGTGCCTGGAGTAGAACTTTATCCAAACATGGCTACACCTTC. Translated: CAWSRTLSKHGYTF.

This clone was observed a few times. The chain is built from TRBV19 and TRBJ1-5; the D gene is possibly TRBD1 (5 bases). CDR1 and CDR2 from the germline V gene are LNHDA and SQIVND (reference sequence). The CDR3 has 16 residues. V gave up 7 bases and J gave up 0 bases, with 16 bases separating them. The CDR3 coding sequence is TGTGCCAGTATAATAGGGTCCAGGGCTAGCAATCAGCCCCAGCATTTT. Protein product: CASIIGSRASNQPQHF.

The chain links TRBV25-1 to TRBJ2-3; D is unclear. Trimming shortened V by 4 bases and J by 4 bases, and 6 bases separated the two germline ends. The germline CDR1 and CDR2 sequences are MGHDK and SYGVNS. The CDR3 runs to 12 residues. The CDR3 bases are TGTGCCAGCAGTGCCTCCGCAGATACGCAGTATTTT. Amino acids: CASSASADTQYF.

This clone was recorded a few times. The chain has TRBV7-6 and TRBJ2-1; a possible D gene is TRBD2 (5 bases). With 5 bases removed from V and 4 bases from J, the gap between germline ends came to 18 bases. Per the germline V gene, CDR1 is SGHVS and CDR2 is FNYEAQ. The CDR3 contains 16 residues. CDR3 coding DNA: TGTGCCAGCAGCGGGAGCTGGGATCACGGGTACAATGAGCAGTTCTTC. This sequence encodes CASSGSWDHGYNEQFF.

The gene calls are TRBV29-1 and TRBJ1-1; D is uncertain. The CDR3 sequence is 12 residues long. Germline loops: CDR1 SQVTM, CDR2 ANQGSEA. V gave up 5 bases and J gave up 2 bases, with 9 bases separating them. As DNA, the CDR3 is TGCAGCGTTACCTGGGGAAACACTGAAGCTTTCTTT. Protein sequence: CSVTWGNTEAFF.

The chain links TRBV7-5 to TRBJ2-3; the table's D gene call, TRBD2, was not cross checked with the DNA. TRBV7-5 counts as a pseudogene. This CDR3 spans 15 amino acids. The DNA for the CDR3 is TGTGCCAGCAGTTCCGGGACTATCCCCACAGATACGCAGTATTTT. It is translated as CASSSGTIPTDTQYF.

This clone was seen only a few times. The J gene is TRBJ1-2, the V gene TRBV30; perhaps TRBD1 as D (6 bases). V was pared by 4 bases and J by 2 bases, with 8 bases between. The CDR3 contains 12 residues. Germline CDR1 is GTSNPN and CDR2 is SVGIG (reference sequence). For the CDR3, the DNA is TGTGCCTGGACAGGGGTAAACTATGGCTACACCTTC. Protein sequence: CAWTGVNYGYTF. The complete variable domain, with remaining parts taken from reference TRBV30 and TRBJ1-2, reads SQTIHQWPATLVQPVGSPLSLECTVEGTSNPNLYWYRQAAGRGLQLLFYSVGIGQISSEVPQNLSASRPQDRQFILSSKKLLLSDSGFYLCAWTGVNYGYTFGSGTRLTVV.

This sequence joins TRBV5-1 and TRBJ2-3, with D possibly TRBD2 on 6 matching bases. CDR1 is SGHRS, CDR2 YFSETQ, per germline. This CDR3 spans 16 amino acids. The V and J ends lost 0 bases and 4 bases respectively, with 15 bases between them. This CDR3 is CASSLGNGGEADTQYF. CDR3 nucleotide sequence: TGCGCCAGCAGCTTGGGAAACGGGGGTGAGGCAGATACGCAGTATTTT. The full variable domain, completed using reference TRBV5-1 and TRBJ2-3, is KAGVTQTPRYLIKTRGQQVTLSCSPISGHRSVSWYQQTPGQGLQFLFEYFSETQRNKGNFPGRFSGRQFSNSRSEMNVSTLELGDSALYLCASSLGNGGEADTQYFGPGTRLTVL.

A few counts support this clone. The CDR3 here is CASSFSHRVEGEAFF. The CDR3 DNA reads as TGTGCCAGCAGTTTTTCTCACAGGGTTGAGGGTGAAGCTTTCTTT. The chain recombines TRBV6-8 with TRBJ1-1; D may be TRBD1 (6 bases). CDR3 size: 15 residues. Trimming took 4 bases from V and 7 from J, leaving 19 bases between them. Germline V gives CDR1 MNHGY, CDR2 SAAAGT.

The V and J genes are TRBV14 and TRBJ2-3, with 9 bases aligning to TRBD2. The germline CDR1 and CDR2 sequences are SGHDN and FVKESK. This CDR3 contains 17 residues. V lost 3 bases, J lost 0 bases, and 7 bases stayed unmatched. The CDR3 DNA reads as TGTGCCAGCAGCCACGCGGGAGGGGTAACTAGCACAGATACGCAGTATTTT. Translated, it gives CASSHAGGVTSTDTQYF.